A single sample gave rise to the 15 T cell receptor beta chains below, sequenced in a study of control samples from healthy donors and cancer patients. Here immunoSEQ multiplex PCR was the method, and the copy in TCRdb shows in-frame clones only, minus some. In the table there are around 94,000 clones, more than 85% of which are singletons. Sequencing input: blood. All receptors derive from a woman aged 25 to 39 in good health.

CDR3 protein: CASSIWGQGTYEQYF. DNA of the CDR3: TGTGCCAGTAGTATCTGGGGACAGGGGACCTACGAGCAGTACTTC. The chain is built from TRBV19 and TRBJ2-7, with TRBD1 matching 10 bases. Germline CDR1 LNHDA, CDR2 SQIVND (reference sequence). The ends lost 3 bases at V and 2 bases at J; junction bases unmatched: 4. CDR3 size: 15 residues.

This clone was seen a single time. This rearrangement joins TRBV24-1 to TRBJ2-2; TRBD1 matches at 7 bases. The CDR3 length is 16 residues. In germline, CDR1 is KGHDR, CDR2 SFDVKD. V was pared by 4 bases and J by 6 bases, with 10 bases of the junction left unmatched. This CDR3 is CATSDPPRGTAGELFF. The CDR3 coding sequence is TGTGCCACCAGTGACCCCCCCAGGGGGACCGCCGGGGAGCTGTTTTTT.

The CDR3 DNA reads TGTGCCAGCAGTGTCCTAGCGGGAGGTCTGAATGAGCAGTTCTTC. Its translation: CASSVLAGGLNEQFF. The chain recombines TRBV6-4 with TRBJ2-1; 11 nucleotides match TRBD2. V was pared by 4 bases and J by 7 bases, with 6 bases of the junction left unmatched. The CDR3 sequence is 15 residues long. CDR1 is MRHNA, CDR2 SNTAGT, per germline.

In nucleotides, the CDR3 is TGTGCCAGCAGCCTTATAGATCTTCTGAACAATGAGCAGTTCTTC. Its protein is CASSLIDLLNNEQFF. The chain couples TRBV5-4 to TRBJ2-1; the D is unclear. Trimming pared 4 bases from V and 5 bases from J, leaving 16 bases between. Per the germline V gene, CDR1 is SGHNT and CDR2 is YYREEE (reference sequence). The CDR3 is 15 amino acids.

This sequence joins TRBV4-2 and TRBJ2-1; 13 bases fit TRBD2. CDR1 is LGHNA, CDR2 YNFKEQ, per germline. CDR3 length: 16 residues. J gave up 4 bases and V 3 bases, and 3 bases lay outside the gene matches. CDR3 protein: CASSQGLAGWYNEQFF. Here the CDR3 DNA reads TGTGCCAGCAGCCAGGGACTAGCGGGGTGGTACAATGAGCAGTTCTTC.

This rearrangement joins TRBV2 to TRBJ1-2; 8 bases line up with TRBD1. J gave up 8 bases and V 4 bases, and 9 bases lay outside the gene matches. CDR1 and CDR2 (germline): SNHLY, FYNNEI. This CDR3 is built from 14 residues. CDR3 sequence (DNA): TGTGCCAGCAGTGCCGGACAGGGACTGGGAGGCTACACCTTC. Amino acid sequence: CASSAGQGLGGYTF.

The genes are TRBV3-1 (or the pseudogene TRBV3-2) and TRBJ1-1; D perhaps matches TRBD1 (5 bases). This CDR3 comprises 15 residues. Germline V gene lookup returns CDR1 LGHDT and CDR2 YNNKEL (reference sequence). With 4 bases removed from V and 5 bases from J, the gap between germline ends came to 17 bases. The CDR3 nucleotides are TGTGCCAGCAGCCCCATCCAGGGAGAAGAGACTGAAGCTTTCTTT. It specifies CASSPIQGEETEAFF.

This clone was seen once. This chain connects TRBV14 to TRBJ2-1, with D perhaps TRBD1 (6 bases). The germline V gene encodes CDR1 SGHDN and CDR2 FVKESK. This CDR3 comprises 15 residues. The V end was cut by 6 bases, the J end by 7 bases, with 19 bases between. This CDR3 reads CASRITGSSGNEQFF. Here the CDR3 DNA reads TGTGCCAGCAGAATAACAGGGTCGTCGGGTAATGAGCAGTTCTTC.

This clone is a singleton in its sample. V usage is TRBV19 and J usage is TRBJ2-3; 15 nucleotides line up with TRBD2. The CDR3 extends over 16 amino acids. Germline V CDR1 and CDR2: LNHDA, SQIVND (reference sequence). Germline trimming cut 9 bases from V and 4 bases from J; bases unmatched to any gene: 8. The CDR3 DNA is TGTGCCAGCGCCCCGGGACTAGCGGGGGGCGCAGATACGCAGTATTTT. This translates into CASAPGLAGGADTQYF.

The gene calls are TRBV7-9 and TRBJ2-7; 7 bases align to TRBD2. The ends lost 1 base at V and 5 bases at J; junction bases unmatched: 5. The CDR3 runs 14 residues. The germline CDR1 and CDR2 sequences are SEHNR and FQNEAQ (reference sequence). The CDR3 DNA reads TGTGCCAGCAGCTTAGTGCGGGAGTCCCACGAGCAGTACTTC. Its protein is CASSLVRESHEQYF.

In DNA, the CDR3 is TGTGCCAGCAGCTTAGGTGGCTCTGGGGAGCTGTTTTTT. It translates to CASSLGGSGELFF. The chain carries TRBV11-2 and TRBJ2-2; no reliable D call. V lost 1 base and J 8 bases, leaving 8 bases between the germline ends. There are 13 residues in the CDR3. The V gene's germline CDR1 is SGHAT and CDR2 FQNNGV.

The chain is built from TRBV5-4 and TRBJ2-3, with 8 bases that match TRBD1. The CDR3 is 14 amino acids. V lost 5 bases and J lost 6; bases outside the gene matches: 8. Looked up from germline, CDR1 is SGHNT and CDR2 is YYREEE (reference sequence). The CDR3 DNA follows: TGTGCCAGCAGGGGGGCAGGGGGCATCGATACGCAGTATTTT. This codes for CASRGAGGIDTQYF.

The chain uses TRBV12-5 and TRBJ2-3; D not certain. The CDR3 runs to 13 residues. V gave up 8 bases and J gave up 0 bases, with 9 bases separating them. Germline CDR1 reads LGHNT; CDR2 reads FRNRAP. Here the CDR3 reads CASRDGSTDTQYF. In DNA, the CDR3 is TGTGCTAGTCGAGACGGGAGCACAGATACGCAGTATTTT.

CDR3 amino acids: CASSPAGLLNEQFF. CDR3 nucleotides: TGTGCCAGCAGCCCTGCGGGACTACTGAATGAGCAGTTCTTC. The V gene is TRBV7-3, the J gene TRBJ2-1; 7 positions match TRBD2. Germline V gene data show CDR1 as SGHTA and CDR2 as FQGTGA. V shed 5 bases, J shed 7 bases, and the junction held 8 bases outside the gene matches. The CDR3 is 14 residues long.

This sequence joins TRBV29-1 and TRBJ2-2; D is unresolved. The CDR3 contains 14 residues. The germline gives CDR1 SQVTM, CDR2 ANQGSEA. V gave up 6 bases and J gave up 7 bases, with 18 bases separating them. The CDR3 protein is CSVASGGLGGELFF. The CDR3 coding sequence is TGCAGCGTCGCCTCGGGTGGATTGGGCGGGGAGCTGTTTTTT.